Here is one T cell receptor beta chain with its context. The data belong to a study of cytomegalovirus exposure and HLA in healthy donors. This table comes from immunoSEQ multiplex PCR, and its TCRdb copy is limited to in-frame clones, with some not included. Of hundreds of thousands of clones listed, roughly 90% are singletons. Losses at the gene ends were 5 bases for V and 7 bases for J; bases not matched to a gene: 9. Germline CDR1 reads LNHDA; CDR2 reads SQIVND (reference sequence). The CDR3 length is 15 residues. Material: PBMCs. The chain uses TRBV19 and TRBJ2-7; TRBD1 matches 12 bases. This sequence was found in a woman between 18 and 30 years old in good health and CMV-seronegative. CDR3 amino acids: CASSLPGQGAWEQYF. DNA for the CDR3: TGTGCCAGTAGTTTACCGGGACAGGGGGCATGGGAGCAGTACTTC.